The present T cell receptor (beta chain) was sequenced within a study of CD8 T cells in Susac syndrome. When the RNA was reverse transcribed, random hexamers were used with an input of roughly 0.45 to 1 ug. A single record per CDR3 protein comes from TCRdb applying MiXCR to the immunoSEQ multiplex PCR reads. The sample gives roughly 150,000 distinct CDR3 sequences, less than 97% of which show up once; under 0.15% is in the top ten. This clonotype was obtained from a human donor with multiple sclerosis. Sequencing used CD8+ T cells from PBMCs.

The CDR3 DNA is TGTGCCAGCACCGACGTAGATGGCAATTCACCCCTCCACTTT. This gives the protein CASTDVDGNSPLHF. This chain connects TRBV2 to TRBJ1-6; D remains unclear. This CDR3 spans 14 amino acids. Trimming cost V 7 bases and J 7 bases, with 14 bases left between them. CDR1 and CDR2 from the germline V gene are SNHLY and FYNNEI.